This note documents a single T cell receptor beta chain sequence. Its target is not known. This sample was taken from a study of graft-versus-host responses after intestinal transplantation. Study at large: In this cohort, recipients had multivisceral, liver-intestinal, or isolated intestinal transplants. General study results and limits: An association linked early post-transplant HvG declines with peak circulating GvH clone levels. GvH clones were identified in recipient marrow, with some first appearing in ileum or blood.

Using immunoSEQ multiplex PCR, the repertoire was profiled, and TCRdb retains in-frame clones only, with some absent. The sample has over 45,000 clones; roughly 89% are singletons. CDR1 SEHNR and CDR2 FQNEAQ come from the germline V gene (reference sequence). The CDR3 is 16 amino acids. Trimming removed 5 bases at V and 5 bases at J, with 21 bases between. The rearrangement uses TRBV7-9 and TRBJ2-5; TRBD2 is a possible D gene (7 bases). The sequenced sample was PBMCs, obtained 26 days after transplant. The clonotype was recovered from a human patient who received an intestinal transplant, so some T cells may come from the graft donor. The CDR3 region is CASSVGGLGGAETQYF. The CDR3 DNA sequence: TGTGCCAGCAGCGTCGGGGGGCTAGGTGGGGCGGAGACCCAGTACTTC. The variable domain in full, with the rest retrieved from reference TRBV7-9 and TRBJ2-5, is DTGVSQNPRHKITKRGQNVTFRCDPISEHNRLYWYRQTLGQGPEFLTYFQNEAQLEKSRLLSDRFSAERPKGSFSTLEIQRTEQGDSAMYLCASSVGGLGGAETQYFGPGTRLLVL.